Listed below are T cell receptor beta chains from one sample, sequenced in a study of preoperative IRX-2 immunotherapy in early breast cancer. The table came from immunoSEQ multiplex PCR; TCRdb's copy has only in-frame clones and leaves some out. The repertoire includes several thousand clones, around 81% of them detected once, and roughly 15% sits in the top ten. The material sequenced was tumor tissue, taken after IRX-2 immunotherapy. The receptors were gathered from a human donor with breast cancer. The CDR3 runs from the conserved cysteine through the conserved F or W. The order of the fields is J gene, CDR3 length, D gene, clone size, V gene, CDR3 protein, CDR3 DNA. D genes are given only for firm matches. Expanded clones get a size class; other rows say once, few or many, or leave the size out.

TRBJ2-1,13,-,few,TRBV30,CAWSRWVRNEQFF,TGTGCCTGGTCCAGGTGGGTTAGGAATGAGCAGTTCTTC
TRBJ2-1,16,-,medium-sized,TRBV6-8,CASSPTTEPGYNEQFF,TGTGCCAGCAGCCCCACGACAGAACCCGGCTACAATGAGCAGTTCTTC
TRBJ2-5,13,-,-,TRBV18,CASSPLPQETQYF,TGTGCCAGCTCACCTCTCCCTCAAGAGACCCAGTACTTC
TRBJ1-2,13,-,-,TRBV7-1,CASSLADLAGYTF,TGTGCCAGCAGCTTAGCCGATCTAGCTGGCTACACCTTC
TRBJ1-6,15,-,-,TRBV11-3,CASSSGGGESSPLHF,TGTGCCAGCAGCTCTGGGGGAGGGGAGAGTTCACCCCTCCACTTT
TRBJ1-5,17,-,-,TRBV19,CASSIEPWPFSNQPQHF,TGTGCCAGTAGTATAGAGCCGTGGCCCTTTAGCAATCAGCCCCAGCATTTT
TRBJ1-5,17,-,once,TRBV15,CATSRDYRAPSNQPQHF,TGTGCCACCAGCAGAGATTACAGGGCCCCAAGCAATCAGCCCCAGCATTTT
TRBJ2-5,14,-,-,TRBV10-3,CAISESPGEETQYF,TGTGCCATCAGTGAGTCTCCGGGGGAAGAGACCCAGTACTTC
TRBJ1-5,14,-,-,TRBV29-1,CSAGGQNSNQPQHF,TGCAGCGCTGGCGGACAGAATAGCAATCAGCCCCAGCATTTT
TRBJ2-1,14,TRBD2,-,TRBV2,CARGLAGGQNEQFF,TGTGCCAGGGGACTAGCGGGGGGTCAAAATGAGCAGTTCTTC
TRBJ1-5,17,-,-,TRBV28,CASSLWASQGRYQPQHF,TGTGCCAGCAGTTTATGGGCCTCCCAGGGAAGGTATCAGCCCCAGCATTTT
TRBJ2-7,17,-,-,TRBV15,CATSRDFLGVGIYEQYF,TGTGCCACCAGCAGAGATTTTCTAGGGGTCGGTATCTACGAGCAGTACTTC
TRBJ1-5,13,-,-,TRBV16,CASSPSGREPQHF,TGTGCCAGCAGCCCAAGTGGGAGGGAGCCCCAGCATTTT
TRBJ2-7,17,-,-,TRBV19,CASSIAGQSVGTYEQYF,TGTGCCAGTAGTATTGCGGGACAGTCGGTGGGCACCTACGAGCAGTACTTC
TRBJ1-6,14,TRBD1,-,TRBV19,CASSFLRQGAPLHF,TGTGCCAGTAGTTTTTTGAGACAGGGGGCACCCCTCCACTTT
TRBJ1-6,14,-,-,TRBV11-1,CASKLTGWGSPLHF,TGTGCCAGCAAACTAACTGGGTGGGGTTCACCCCTCCACTTT
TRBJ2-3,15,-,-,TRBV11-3,CASSLWGRHTDTQYF,TGTGCCAGCAGCCTGTGGGGGCGGCACACAGATACGCAGTATTTT
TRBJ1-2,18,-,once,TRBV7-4,CASSKGVITDLQHYGYTF,TGTGCCAGCAGCAAGGGCGTGATAACAGACTTACAACACTATGGCTATACCTTC
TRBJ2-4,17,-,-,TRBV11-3,CASSLLLTSSAKNIQYF,TGTGCCAGCAGCTTGTTGTTAACTAGTTCGGCCAAAAACATTCAGTACTTC
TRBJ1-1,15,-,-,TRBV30,CAWSRPQISGTEAFF,TGTGCCTGGAGTCGCCCCCAAATCTCGGGCACTGAAGCTTTCTTT
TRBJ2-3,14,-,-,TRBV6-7,CASSDSHGTDTQYF,TGTGCCAGCAGTGACTCACATGGCACAGATACGCAGTATTTT
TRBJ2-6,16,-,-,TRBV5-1,CASSLDAGSGANVLTF,TGCGCCAGCAGCTTGGATGCCGGCTCTGGGGCCAACGTCCTGACTTTC
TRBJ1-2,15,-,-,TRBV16,CASSRSRVTNYGYTF,TGTGCCAGCAGCCGTTCAAGGGTGACTAACTATGGCTACACCTTC
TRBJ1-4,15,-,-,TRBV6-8,CATASSPSSGEKLFF,TGTGCCACCGCCTCATCCCCGTCGTCGGGCGAAAAACTGTTTTTT
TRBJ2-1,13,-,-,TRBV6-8,CASSYRNNNEQFF,TGTGCCAGCAGTTACCGAAATAACAATGAGCAGTTCTTC
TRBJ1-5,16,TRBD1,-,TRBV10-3,CAISESAGGRNQPQHF,TGTGCCATCAGTGAGTCGGCAGGGGGACGCAATCAGCCCCAGCATTTT
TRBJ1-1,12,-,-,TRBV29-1,CSVAEGWTEAFF,TGCAGCGTTGCGGAGGGATGGACTGAAGCTTTCTTT
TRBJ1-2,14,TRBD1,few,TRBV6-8,CASSWDRGVFVYTF,TGTGCCAGCAGTTGGGACAGGGGCGTCTTCGTCTACACCTTC
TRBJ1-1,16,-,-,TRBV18,CASSPPWRGMNTEAFF,TGTGCCAGCTCACCACCGTGGCGGGGAATGAACACTGAAGCTTTCTTT
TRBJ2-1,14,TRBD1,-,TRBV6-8,CAISSDRGFNEQFF,TGTGCCATCAGCTCGGACAGGGGATTCAATGAGCAGTTCTTC
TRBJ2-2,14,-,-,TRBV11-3,CASSLALVEGELFF,TGTGCCAGCAGCTTGGCCCTAGTTGAAGGGGAGCTGTTTTTT
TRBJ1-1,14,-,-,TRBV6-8,CASSYSNRNTEAFF,TGTGCCAGCAGTTACTCGAACAGGAACACTGAAGCTTTCTTT
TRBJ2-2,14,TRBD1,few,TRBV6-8,CASTDTGGAGELFF,TGTGCCAGCACCGACACAGGGGGTGCCGGGGAGCTGTTTTTT
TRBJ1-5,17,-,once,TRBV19,CASSLRGSPIRNQPQHF,TGTGCCAGTAGCCTTCGGGGCTCCCCTATTCGCAATCAGCCCCAGCATTTT
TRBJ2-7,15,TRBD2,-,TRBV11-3,CASSAGGAGRYEQYF,TGTGCCAGCAGCGCGGGGGGAGCGGGGCGCTACGAGCAGTACTTC
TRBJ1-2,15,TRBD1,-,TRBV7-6,CARSLTGGASYGYTF,TGTGCCAGAAGTTTAACAGGGGGCGCAAGCTATGGCTACACCTTC
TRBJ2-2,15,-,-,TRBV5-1,CASSLQGRGAGELFF,TGCGCCAGCAGCTTGCAAGGCAGGGGTGCTGGGGAGCTGTTTTTT
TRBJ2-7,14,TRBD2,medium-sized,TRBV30,CAWSVSGVWYEQYF,TGTGCCTGGAGTGTAAGCGGGGTGTGGTACGAGCAGTACTTC
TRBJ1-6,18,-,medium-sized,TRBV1,CTSSQDLTASPYNSPLHF,TGCACCAGCAGCCAAGATCTAACAGCGTCACCCTATAATTCACCCCTCCACTTT
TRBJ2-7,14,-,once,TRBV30,CAWSVGGSSYEQYF,TGTGCCTGGAGTGTTGGGGGGTCCTCCTACGAGCAGTACTTC
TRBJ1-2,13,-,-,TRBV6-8,CASSNGAGYGYTF,TGTGCCAGCAGCAACGGCGCAGGGTATGGCTACACCTTC
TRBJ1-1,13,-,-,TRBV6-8,CASSYEATTEAFF,TGTGCCAGCAGTTACGAGGCTACCACTGAAGCTTTCTTT
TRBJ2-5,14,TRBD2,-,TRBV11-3,CASSWTSGVETQYF,TGTGCCAGCAGCTGGACTAGCGGGGTTGAGACCCAGTACTTC
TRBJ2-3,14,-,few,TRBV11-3,CASSSSTGPLTQYF,TGTGCCAGCAGCTCATCGACTGGACCGTTAACGCAGTATTTT
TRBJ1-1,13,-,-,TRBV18,CASSPNLLSEAFF,TGTGCCAGCTCCCCCAACCTGCTTTCTGAAGCTTTCTTT
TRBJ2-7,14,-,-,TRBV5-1,CASSSDSGFYEQYF,TGCGCCAGCAGCTCGGACTCAGGGTTCTACGAGCAGTACTTC
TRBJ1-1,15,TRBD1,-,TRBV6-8,CASSDQGAVNTEAFF,TGTGCCAGCAGTGACCAGGGGGCCGTGAACACTGAAGCTTTCTTT
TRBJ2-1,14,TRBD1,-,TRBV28,CASSRYTDRDEQFF,TGTGCCAGCAGTCGATATACGGACAGGGATGAGCAGTTCTTC
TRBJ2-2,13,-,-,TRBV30,CALRTGNLWELFF,TGTGCCCTGAGAACAGGGAATCTTTGGGAGCTGTTTTTT
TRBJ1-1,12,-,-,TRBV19,CASSIQSYEAFF,TGTGCCAGTAGTATCCAGTCCTATGAAGCTTTCTTT
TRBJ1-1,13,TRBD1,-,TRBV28,CASSFRGHTEAFF,TGTGCCAGCAGTTTCAGGGGGCACACTGAAGCTTTCTTT
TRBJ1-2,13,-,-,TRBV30,CASLSLGPYGYTF,TGTGCCTCACTATCCCTTGGACCCTATGGCTACACCTTC
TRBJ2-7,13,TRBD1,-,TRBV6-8,CASSRDSIYEQYF,TGTGCCAGCAGTCGGGACAGTATCTACGAGCAGTACTTC
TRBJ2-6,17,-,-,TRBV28,CASIKRNRLSGANVLTF,TGTGCCAGCATTAAGCGTAACAGGCTCTCTGGGGCCAACGTCCTGACTTTC
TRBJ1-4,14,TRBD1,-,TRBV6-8,CASNKDRVDEKLFF,TGTGCCAGCAACAAAGACAGGGTAGACGAAAAACTGTTTTTT
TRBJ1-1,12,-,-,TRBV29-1,CSVVYPNTEAFF,TGCAGCGTTGTATACCCGAACACTGAAGCTTTCTTT